Below, 30 T cell receptor beta chains from the same sample are listed, as sequenced in a study of T cell responses to AZD1222 COVID-19 vaccine. Data came from immunoSEQ multiplex PCR; TCRdb stores just in-frame clones and leaves some out. The sample includes tens of thousands of clones, around nine tenths of them seen just once. The specimen comprised peripheral blood, sampled on day 0 of AZD1222 vaccination. Every receptor here comes from an adult in good health.

The rearrangement links TRBV5-1 to TRBJ2-3; D may be TRBD2 (6 bases). V lost 6 bases and J 2 bases, leaving 19 bases between the germline ends. Germline CDR1 reads SGHRS; CDR2 reads YFSETQ. This CDR3 region has 16 residues. The CDR3 reads CASTLGRGVDTDTQYF. In DNA, the CDR3 is TGCGCCAGCACACTGGGACGCGGGGTTGACACAGATACGCAGTATTTT.

This sequence joins TRBV11-2 and TRBJ1-2, with TRBD1 as a possible D gene (6 bases). CDR3 length: 14 residues. V lost 3 bases and J 1 base, leaving 9 bases between the germline ends. From germline, CDR1 is SGHAT and CDR2 FQNNGV. CDR3 loop: CASSLEGGNYGYTF. In DNA, the CDR3 is TGTGCCAGCAGCTTGGAAGGGGGTAACTATGGCTACACCTTC.

CDR3 bases: TGTGCCAGCAGTGAGCTACGCACAGATACGCAGTATTTT. As protein: CASSELRTDTQYF. The chain recombines TRBV28 with TRBJ2-3, with D unclear. The CDR3 runs to 13 residues. Per germline, CDR1 MDHEN and CDR2 SYDVKM. Trimming pared 5 bases from V and 1 base from J, leaving 7 bases between.

The chain employs TRBV11-2 and TRBJ1-4; D remains ambiguous. Germline loops: CDR1 SGHAT, CDR2 FQNNGV. Trimming left V 1 base short and J 6 bases short, with 9 bases between. CDR3 length: 14 amino acids. Here the CDR3 reads CASSLASTDEKLFF. The CDR3 DNA sequence: TGTGCCAGCAGCTTAGCCAGCACAGATGAAAAACTGTTTTTT.

This clone was recorded only once. The chain uses TRBV5-8 and TRBJ1-5; 8 bases match TRBD1. The CDR3 spans 16 residues. The germline CDR1 and CDR2 sequences are SGHTS and YDEGEE. Losses at the gene ends were 2 bases for V and 7 bases for J; bases not matched to a gene: 11. The CDR3 protein is CASSFSHRGSEQPQHF. CDR3 bases: TGTGCCAGCAGCTTCTCGCACAGGGGGTCAGAGCAGCCCCAGCATTTT.

This CDR3 reads CASSQTKGSTDTQYF. The CDR3 nucleotides are TGCGCCAGCAGTCAAACTAAGGGGAGCACAGATACGCAGTATTTT. The chain carries TRBV23-1 and TRBJ2-3; a weak D match, TRBD1 (5 bases). TRBV23-1 carries the ORF label, with uncertain function. This CDR3 has 15 residues. The V gene lost 2 bases and the J gene lost 0 bases, with 9 bases spanning the gap.

The J gene is TRBJ2-3, the V gene TRBV5-4, with 9 bases lining up with TRBD1. With V trimmed by 3 bases and J by 4 bases, 6 bases remained unmatched. The germline gives CDR1 SGHNT, CDR2 YYREEE (reference sequence). This CDR3 has 15 residues. The CDR3 bases are TGTGCCAGCAGCTCGACCGGGACAGGGTCAGATACGCAGTATTTT. It translates to CASSSTGTGSDTQYF. Looking up the rest from reference TRBV5-4 and TRBJ2-3 gives the full variable domain: ETGVTQSPTHLIKTRGQQVTLRCSSQSGHNTVSWYQQALGQGPQFIFQYYREEENGRGNFPPRFSGLQFPNYSSELNVNALELDDSALYLCASSSTGTGSDTQYFGPGTRLTVL.

V and J are TRBV19 and TRBJ1-6; no reliable D call. CDR3 size: 14 residues. V was shortened by 1 base and J by 7 bases, with 8 bases between the two germline ends. Germline V gene sequence: CDR1 LNHDA, CDR2 SQIVND (reference sequence). The CDR3 coding sequence is TGTGCCAGTAGTATAGGGCAACAGAATTCACCCCTCCACTTT. It yields the protein CASSIGQQNSPLHF.

The V gene is TRBV18, the J gene TRBJ1-1, with TRBD1 matching 8 bases. The germline V gene has CDR1 KGHSH and CDR2 LQKENI. The CDR3 runs to 16 residues. V shed 3 bases and J 4 bases; nucleotides not matched to a gene: 10. The CDR3 coding sequence is TGTGCCAGCTCACCCACCGCCAGGGGGCGCCCCACTGAAGCTTTCTTT. This sequence encodes CASSPTARGRPTEAFF.

The chain uses TRBV6-5 and TRBJ1-2; no firm D call. Trimming took off 2 bases at V and 4 bases at J, with 11 bases between the two ends. CDR1 is MNHEY and CDR2 is SVGAGI in the germline V gene. The CDR3 runs 14 residues. CDR3 sequence: CASSYMGGSYGYTF. The CDR3 DNA reads as TGTGCCAGCAGTTACATGGGAGGGTCCTATGGCTACACCTTC.

This chain links TRBV5-1 with TRBJ1-3; D remains unclear. Germline CDR1 reads SGHRS; CDR2 reads YFSETQ. Deletions cut 4 bases from V and 0 bases from J, with 11 bases between. CDR3 length: 15 residues. CDR3 region: CASSASPSSGNTIYF. DNA for the CDR3: TGCGCCAGCAGCGCGTCCCCGAGCTCTGGAAACACCATATATTTT.

The CDR3 bases are TGTGCCAGCAGGGAGGGGACCTATAATTCACCCCTCCACTTT. Protein product: CASREGTYNSPLHF. This sequence joins TRBV2 and TRBJ1-6; TRBD1 might be the D (5 bases). Between the trimmed V and J ends, which lost 6 bases and 2 bases, there was a span of 8 bases. The CDR3 is made up of 14 amino acids. The germline V gene has CDR1 SNHLY and CDR2 FYNNEI.

V is TRBV27 and J is TRBJ1-1; tentative D call: TRBD1 (5 bases). The CDR3 loop spans 14 amino acids. The ends were cut back, 8 bases at V and 4 bases at J, with 17 bases in the middle. CDR1 is MNHEY and CDR2 is SMNVEV in the germline V gene (reference sequence). CDR3 nucleotide sequence: TGTGCCAGCTCTCCCCGGCCAGGGAGCACTGAAGCTTTCTTT. As protein: CASSPRPGSTEAFF.

This clone has just a few counts. This chain uses TRBV12-2 with TRBJ1-1. TRBV12-2 is classified as a pseudogene. The CDR3 is made up of 13 amino acids. The CDR3 spells CASRRGHNTEAFF. The DNA for the CDR3 is TGTGCAAGTCGGCGGGGACACAACACTGAAGCTTTCTTT.

A note on this clone: The junction departs from germline at one end; a sequencing error may be responsible. The genes are TRBV13 and TRBJ2-3; D may be TRBD1 (6 bases). Germline CDR1 is PRHDT and CDR2 is FYEKMQ (reference sequence). CDR3 size: 14 residues. The CDR3 DNA reads as TGTGCCAGCAGCCTAGGACAGCTCACAGATACGCAGTATTTT. Translating gives CASSLGQLTDTQYF.

The genes are TRBV30 and TRBJ2-3; D unclear. CDR3 size: 12 residues. Germline CDR1 GTSNPN, CDR2 SVGIG (reference sequence). V dropped 1 base and J dropped 4 bases, with 6 bases sitting between them. The DNA of the CDR3 is TGTGCCTGGAGTGGGGCGGCAGATACGCAGTATTTT. Translated: CAWSGAADTQYF.

The chain employs TRBV4-1 and TRBJ2-2; weak D call: TRBD2 (6 bases). Germline CDR1 is MGHRA and CDR2 is YSYEKL. V was pared by 3 bases and J by 2 bases, with 10 bases between. There are 15 residues in the CDR3. As DNA, the CDR3 is TGCGCCAGCAGCCAGAGAGCGGGTAACACCGGGGAGCTGTTTTTT. Amino acid sequence: CASSQRAGNTGELFF.

This chain connects TRBV7-8 to TRBJ2-3; 13 positions agree with TRBD2. Germline V gene lookup returns CDR1 SGHVS and CDR2 FQNEAQ. The CDR3 spans 14 residues. V dropped 6 bases and J dropped 6; count of bases not matched to a gene: 3. DNA for the CDR3: TGTGCCAGCAGACCGACTAGCGGGGGGGATACGCAGTATTTT. Its protein is CASRPTSGGDTQYF.

The J gene is TRBJ2-7, the V gene TRBV7-9, with 7 bases aligning to TRBD2. The CDR3 totals 15 residues. V lost 5 bases to trimming and J lost 0 bases; unmatched junction nucleotides: 7. Per the germline V gene, CDR1 is SEHNR and CDR2 is FQNEAQ (reference sequence). CDR3 in amino acids: CASSRDYAPSYEQYF. In nucleotides, the CDR3 is TGTGCCAGCAGCCGGGACTACGCCCCCTCCTACGAGCAGTACTTC.

In its sample, this clone was seen once. V usage is TRBV10-3 and J usage is TRBJ2-1; 12 bases fit TRBD2. Germline V gene sequence: CDR1 ENHRY, CDR2 SYGVKD. The junction had 2 bases not matched to a gene; V was cut back by 4 bases and J by 7 bases. The CDR3 sequence is 14 residues long. This CDR3 reads CAISASGGANEQFF. The CDR3 bases are TGTGCCATCAGTGCTAGCGGGGGGGCTAATGAGCAGTTCTTC.

The rearrangement links TRBV6-4 to TRBJ2-6, with a tentative D call TRBD1 (5 bases). The germline CDR1 and CDR2 sequences are MRHNA and SNTAGT. The CDR3 consists of 15 residues. Trimming pared 0 bases from V and 2 bases from J, leaving 5 bases between. DNA for the CDR3: TGTGCCAGCAGTGACTCGGGGCCTGGGGCCAACGTCCTGACTTTC. As protein: CASSDSGPGANVLTF.

The CDR3 here is CASSRDRGLITEAFF. Here the CDR3 DNA reads TGTGCCAGCAGCCGGGACAGGGGGCTGATCACTGAAGCTTTCTTT. The chain has TRBV6-5 and TRBJ1-1, with 12 bases matching TRBD1. The CDR3 consists of 15 residues. The V segment lost 6 bases and the J segment 4 bases; nucleotides outside the gene matches: 6. Germline CDR1 MNHEY, CDR2 SVGAGI.

The V gene is TRBV2, the J gene TRBJ1-2; D perhaps matches TRBD1 (5 bases). Trimming took off 6 bases at V and 3 bases at J, with 11 bases between the two ends. This CDR3 comprises 13 residues. Germline assignment: CDR1 SNHLY and CDR2 FYNNEI. The chain's CDR3 is CASRLGTDYGYTF. CDR3 DNA sequence: TGTGCCAGCAGGCTTGGGACGGACTATGGCTACACCTTC.

The gene calls are TRBV27 and TRBJ1-4; D is undetermined. Trimming left V 8 bases short and J 5 bases short, with 9 bases between. The CDR3 length is 12 residues. Germline loops: CDR1 MNHEY, CDR2 SMNVEV (reference sequence). DNA for the CDR3: TGTGCCAGCGGAAACCGGAATGAAAAACTGTTTTTT. Its translation is CASGNRNEKLFF.

The chain carries TRBV4-1 and TRBJ1-1; D not certain. The CDR3 has 11 residues. The germline V gene encodes CDR1 MGHRA and CDR2 YSYEKL. V lost 4 bases and J 3 bases, leaving 3 bases between the germline ends. Here the CDR3 reads CASSRDTEAFF. The CDR3 DNA sequence: TGCGCCAGCAGCCGAGACACTGAAGCTTTCTTT.

The chain recombines TRBV6-6 with TRBJ1-3, with D uncertain. V lost 7 bases and J lost 0, with 16 bases in between. This CDR3 has 16 amino acids. Germline CDR1 and CDR2: MNHNY and SVGAGI (reference sequence). The CDR3 nucleotides are TGTGCCAGCATCGACCGACTGCTGAGCTCTGGAAACACCATATATTTT. It yields the protein CASIDRLLSSGNTIYF.

The V gene is TRBV7-8, the J gene TRBJ1-3; D remains unclear. V dropped 2 bases and J dropped 0 bases, with 17 bases sitting between them. The germline gives CDR1 SGHVS, CDR2 FQNEAQ. The CDR3 sequence is 18 residues long. CDR3 residues: CASSLITALESSGNTIYF. The CDR3 bases are TGTGCCAGCAGCTTAATTACGGCGCTTGAGAGCTCTGGAAACACCATATATTTT.

The chain carries TRBV5-1 and TRBJ2-1, with 9 positions matching TRBD1. The CDR3 is 14 residues long. The germline gives CDR1 SGHRS, CDR2 YFSETQ. The V and J ends lost 4 bases and 9 bases, in that order; junction bases with no gene match: 8. Written as DNA, the CDR3 is TGCGCCAGCAGCCGGACCACAGGGGGCGTTGAGCAGTTCTTC. The encoded protein is CASSRTTGGVEQFF.

V gene TRBV2 combines with J gene TRBJ1-4; possible D gene TRBD1, 5 bases. V lost 6 bases to trimming and J lost 4 bases, with 9 bases between them. This CDR3 is 13 amino acids long. Germline lookup yields CDR1 SNHLY and CDR2 FYNNEI. The DNA of the CDR3 is TGTGCCAGCAGGACAGCACTTAATGAAAAACTGTTTTTT. Amino acid sequence: CASRTALNEKLFF.

The chain joins TRBV5-5 to TRBJ1-1; D remains unclear. Trimming stripped 0 bases from V and 0 bases from J, with 9 bases between. Germline lookup yields CDR1 SGHKS and CDR2 YYEKEE (reference sequence). This CDR3 spans 15 amino acids. CDR3 nucleotide sequence: TGTGCCAGCAGCTTGGGCGGCATGATGAACACTGAAGCTTTCTTT. Encoded protein: CASSLGGMMNTEAFF.